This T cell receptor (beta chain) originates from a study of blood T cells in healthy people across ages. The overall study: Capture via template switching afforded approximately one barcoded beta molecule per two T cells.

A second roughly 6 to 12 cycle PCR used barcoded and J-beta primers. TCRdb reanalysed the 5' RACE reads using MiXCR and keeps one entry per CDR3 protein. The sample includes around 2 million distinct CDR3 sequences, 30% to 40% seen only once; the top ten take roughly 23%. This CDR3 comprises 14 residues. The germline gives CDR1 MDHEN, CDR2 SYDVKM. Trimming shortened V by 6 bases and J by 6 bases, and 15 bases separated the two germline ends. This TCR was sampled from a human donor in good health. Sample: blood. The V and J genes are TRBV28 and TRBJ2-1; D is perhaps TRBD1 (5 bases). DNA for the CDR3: TGTGCCAGCAGACATACAGGACCCGGCAATGAGCAGTTCTTC. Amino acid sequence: CASRHTGPGNEQFF.